Listed below are T cell receptor beta chains from one sample, sequenced in a study of CD8 T cells in ankylosing spondylitis. One entry per CDR3 protein results from TCRdb running MiXCR on the 5' RACE reads. The sample lists 30,000 to 45,000 distinct CDR3 sequences, less than 4% seen once, with approximately 3% in the top ten. The sample comprised blood, either unsorted or a sorted T cell fraction (not recorded which). The receptors were gathered from a male donor with ankylosing spondylitis or in good health (not recorded which). The CDR3 runs from the conserved cysteine through the conserved F or W. The order of the fields is V gene, D gene, clone size, J gene, CDR3 protein, CDR3 DNA. A D gene is named only where the DNA matches it firmly. The size field is filled for only some rows; it gives once, few, many or a size class.

v_call: TRBV9
d_call: NA
clone_size: many
j_call: TRBJ2-2
cdr3_aa: CASSPTAGELFF
cdr3_nt: TGTGCCAGCAGCCCCACCGCCGGGGAGCTGTTTTTT

v_call: TRBV9
d_call: NA
clone_size: many
j_call: TRBJ2-1
cdr3_aa: CASSPRGWDEQFF
cdr3_nt: TGTGCCAGCAGCCCCCGGGGTTGGGATGAGCAGTTCTTC

v_call: TRBV9
d_call: TRBD1
clone_size: many
j_call: TRBJ2-5
cdr3_aa: CASSLGTGQETQYF
cdr3_nt: TGTGCCAGCAGCCTAGGGACAGGCCAAGAGACCCAGTACTTC

v_call: TRBV9
d_call: TRBD2
clone_size: many
j_call: TRBJ2-2
cdr3_aa: CASRQAGNTGELFF
cdr3_nt: TGTGCCAGCAGACAAGCGGGAAACACCGGGGAGCTGTTTTTT

v_call: TRBV9
d_call: NA
clone_size: many
j_call: TRBJ1-2
cdr3_aa: CASSVAASPSNYGYTF
cdr3_nt: TGTGCCAGCAGCGTAGCGGCCAGTCCTTCTAACTATGGCTACACCTTC

v_call: TRBV9
d_call: TRBD1
clone_size: many
j_call: TRBJ2-1
cdr3_aa: CASSPGQGAGNEQFF
cdr3_nt: TGTGCCAGCAGCCCAGGACAGGGGGCGGGTAATGAGCAGTTCTTC

v_call: TRBV9
d_call: NA
clone_size: many
j_call: TRBJ1-1
cdr3_aa: CASGRGNTEAFF
cdr3_nt: TGTGCCAGCGGGCGGGGTAACACTGAAGCTTTCTTT

v_call: TRBV9
d_call: TRBD2
clone_size: NA
j_call: TRBJ2-5
cdr3_aa: CASSATSGSHQETQYF
cdr3_nt: TGTGCCAGCAGCGCAACTAGCGGGTCACACCAAGAGACCCAGTACTTC

v_call: TRBV9
d_call: TRBD2
clone_size: many
j_call: TRBJ2-3
cdr3_aa: CASSQASGRSADTQYF
cdr3_nt: TGTGCCAGCAGCCAAGCCAGCGGGAGGTCGGCAGATACGCAGTATTTT

v_call: TRBV9
d_call: NA
clone_size: NA
j_call: TRBJ2-1
cdr3_aa: CASSGVGGPYNEQFF
cdr3_nt: TGTGCCAGCAGCGGTGTCGGGGGGCCCTACAATGAGCAGTTCTTC